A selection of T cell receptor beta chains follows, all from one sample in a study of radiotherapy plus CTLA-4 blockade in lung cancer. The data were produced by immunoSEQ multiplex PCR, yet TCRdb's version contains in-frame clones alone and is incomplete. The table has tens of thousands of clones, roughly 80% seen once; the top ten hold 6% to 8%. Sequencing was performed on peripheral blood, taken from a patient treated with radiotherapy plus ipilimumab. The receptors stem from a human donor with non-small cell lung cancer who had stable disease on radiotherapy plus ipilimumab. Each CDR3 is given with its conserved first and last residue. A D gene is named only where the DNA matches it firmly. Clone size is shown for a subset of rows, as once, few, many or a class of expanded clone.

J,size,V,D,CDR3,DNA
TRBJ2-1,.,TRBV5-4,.,CASSSPRDAEQFF,TGTGCCAGCAGCTCCCCCCGGGACGCCGAGCAGTTCTTC
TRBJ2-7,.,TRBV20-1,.,CSATTGGEQYF,TGCAGTGCTACGACAGGTGGCGAGCAGTACTTC
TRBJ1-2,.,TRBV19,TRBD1,CASSMGTDSFYGYTF,TGTGCCAGTAGTATGGGGACAGACTCCTTCTATGGCTACACCTTC
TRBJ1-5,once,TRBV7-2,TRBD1,CASSTRQGNQPQHF,TGTGCCAGCAGCACCCGACAGGGTAATCAGCCCCAGCATTTT
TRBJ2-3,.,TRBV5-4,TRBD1,CASSPGQPTDTQYF,TGTGCCAGCAGCCCGGGACAGCCTACAGATACGCAGTATTTT
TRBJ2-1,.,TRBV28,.,CASRFPGWSYNEQFF,TGTGCCAGCAGATTTCCGGGATGGTCCTACAATGAGCAGTTCTTC
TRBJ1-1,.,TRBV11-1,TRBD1,CASNDRATEAFF,TGTGCCAGCAACGACAGGGCCACTGAAGCTTTCTTT
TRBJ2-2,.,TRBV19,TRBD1,CASYGTGGPGELFF,TGTGCCAGTTACGGGACAGGGGGTCCCGGGGAGCTGTTTTTT
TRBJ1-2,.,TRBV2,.,CASSPGSLRTNYGYTF,TGTGCCAGCAGTCCAGGTTCTTTGAGGACTAACTATGGCTACACCTTC
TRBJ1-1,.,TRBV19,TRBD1,CASSIVGQLNTEAFF,TGTGCCAGTAGTATAGTGGGACAGCTGAACACTGAAGCTTTCTTT
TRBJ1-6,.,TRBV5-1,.,CASSRNGGRGEALHF,TGCGCCAGCAGCAGGAATGGGGGCCGCGGTGAGGCCCTCCACTTT
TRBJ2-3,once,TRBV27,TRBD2,CASSFHPRGRGDPDTQYF,TGTGCCAGCAGTTTCCACCCCCGAGGTCGGGGGGACCCAGATACGCAGTATTTT
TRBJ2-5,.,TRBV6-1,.,CASSEGSRSRETQYF,TGTGCCAGCAGTGAAGGGTCTAGGAGTCGAGAGACCCAGTACTTC
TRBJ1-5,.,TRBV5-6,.,CASSLEGGHNQPQHF,TGTGCCAGCAGCTTGGAGGGAGGACACAATCAGCCCCAGCATTTT
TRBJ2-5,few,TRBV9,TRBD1,CASSAGTGRVAQYF,TGTGCCAGCAGCGCCGGGACAGGGAGGGTGGCCCAGTACTTC
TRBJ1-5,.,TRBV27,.,CASSFGGQPQHF,TGTGCCAGCAGTTTCGGGGGCCAGCCCCAGCATTTT
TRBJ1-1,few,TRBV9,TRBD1,CASSVATAGGAEAFF,TGTGCCAGCAGCGTAGCTACGGCAGGGGGCGCTGAAGCTTTCTTT
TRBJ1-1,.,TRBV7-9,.,CASSFRTLSNRINTEAFF,TGTGCCAGCAGCTTCCGGACTTTGTCAAATCGAATAAACACTGAAGCTTTCTTT
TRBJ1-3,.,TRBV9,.,CASSVVQTLAGNTIYF,TGTGCCAGCAGCGTAGTCCAGACCCTCGCTGGAAACACCATATATTTT
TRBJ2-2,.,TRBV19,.,CASSLQANTGELFF,TGTGCCAGTAGTTTACAGGCGAACACCGGGGAGCTGTTTTTT
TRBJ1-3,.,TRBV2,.,CASRSRDGDGSGNTIYF,TGTGCCAGCAGATCACGTGATGGGGACGGCTCTGGAAACACCATATATTTT
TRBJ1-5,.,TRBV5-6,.,CASEGRREPQHF,TGTGCCAGCGAAGGCAGGAGGGAGCCCCAGCATTTT
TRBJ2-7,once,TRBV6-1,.,CASSEVVTASYEQYF,TGTGCCAGCAGTGAAGTGGTGACAGCCTCCTACGAGCAGTACTTC
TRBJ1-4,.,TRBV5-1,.,CASSLVGRGEKLFF,TGCGCCAGCAGCTTGGTGGGCAGGGGAGAAAAACTGTTTTTT
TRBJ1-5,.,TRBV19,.,CASSIQGPNQPQHF,TGTGCCAGTAGCATACAGGGACCCAATCAGCCCCAGCATTTT
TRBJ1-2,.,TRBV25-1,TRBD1,CASSSGTVYGYTF,TGTGCCAGCAGTTCCGGGACAGTCTATGGCTACACCTTC
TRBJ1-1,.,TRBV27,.,CASSREGFNTEAFF,TGTGCCAGCAGTAGGGAGGGGTTTAACACTGAAGCTTTCTTT